Only a few counts were recorded for the clone carrying this T cell receptor (beta chain). An end of the junction differs from the germline gene, which may be a read error. 13 Jbeta primers and 60 Vbeta primers were used for the PCR. The table came from immunoSEQ multiplex PCR; TCRdb's copy has only in-frame clones and leaves some out. The sample has tens of thousands of clones; 55% to 70% are singletons. The data originate from a study of cytomegalovirus exposure and HLA in healthy donors. Germline CDR1 and CDR2: LNHNV and YYDKDF (reference sequence). The CDR3 length is 13 residues. Source material: PBMCs. The TCR comes from a boy aged 10-17 years in good health and CMV-seropositive. The chain carries TRBV15 and TRBJ1-4; TRBD1 agrees at 9 bases. CDR3 sequence reads: CATSRDLGQGGIF. The CDR3 bases are TGTGCCACCAGCAGAGATCTGGGACAGGGTGGGATTTTT.